These 28 T cell receptor beta chains were all obtained from the same sample, sequenced in a study of identical twins. TCRdb re-called the 5' RACE reads with MiXCR, one entry per CDR3 protein. The table includes 510,000 or so distinct CDR3 sequences, roughly 15% detected once. Another study also made use of these data, one on yellow fever vaccine responses in identical twins.

The material sequenced was CD4+ T cells sorted from blood. Every receptor here comes from a woman under 30 in good health.

V is TRBV5-6 and J is TRBJ2-7; tentatively, D is TRBD2 (6 bases). The CDR3 runs 14 residues. Trimming shortened V by 2 bases and J by 4 bases, and 13 bases separated the two germline ends. The V gene's germline CDR1 is SGHDT and CDR2 YYEEEE. CDR3 DNA: TGTGCCAGCAGCTTTCCCGGGAGAGGTTACGAGCAGTACTTC. Protein product: CASSFPGRGYEQYF. The complete variable domain, with remaining parts taken from reference TRBV5-6 and TRBJ2-7, reads DAGVTQSPTHLIKTRGQQVTLRCSPKSGHDTVSWYQQALGQGPQFIFQYYEEEERQRGNFPDRFSGHQFPNYSSELNVNALLLGDSALYLCASSFPGRGYEQYFGPGTRLTVT.

The rearrangement joins TRBV19 to TRBJ1-1; no clear D. Germline V gene data show CDR1 as LNHDA and CDR2 as SQIVND (reference sequence). The V and J ends lost 4 bases and 3 bases respectively, with 15 bases between them. The length of the CDR3 is 15 residues. The CDR3: CASSKLGLEDTEAFF. In nucleotides, the CDR3 is TGTGCCAGTAGTAAACTCGGACTGGAGGACACTGAAGCTTTCTTT. The full variable domain, in which reference TRBV19 and TRBJ1-1 provide the parts outside the CDR3, is DGGITQSPKYLFRKEGQNVTLSCEQNLNHDAMYWYRQDPGQGLRLIYYSQIVNDFQKGDIAEGYSVSREKKESFPLTVTSAQKNPTAFYLCASSKLGLEDTEAFFGQGTRLTVV.

This clonotype came up a few times. The chain couples TRBV4-2 to TRBJ2-2; tentative D call: TRBD1 (7 bases). This CDR3 has 15 residues. The V end lost 1 base, the J end lost 5 bases, and 11 bases lay between the germline ends. Germline V lookup: CDR1 LGHNA, CDR2 YNFKEQ. Here the CDR3 reads CASSQAQGGTGELFF. The CDR3 region has the DNA TGTGCCAGCAGCCAAGCCCAGGGGGGAACCGGGGAGCTGTTTTTT.

This clonotype has more than one count but fewer than ten. This chain connects TRBV7-9 to TRBJ2-7; TRBD2 agrees at 7 bases. Germline V lookup: CDR1 SEHNR, CDR2 FQNEAQ (reference sequence). The CDR3 totals 15 residues. V shed 5 bases, J shed 0 bases, and the junction held 7 bases outside the gene matches. The CDR3: CASSPSGTTSYEQYF. In nucleotides, the CDR3 is TGTGCCAGCAGCCCTTCCGGGACTACCTCCTACGAGCAGTACTTC.

This clonotype was observed once. This rearrangement joins TRBV2 to TRBJ2-5; 7 bases align to TRBD1. Germline assignment: CDR1 SNHLY and CDR2 FYNNEI. CDR3 length equals 13 residues. The junction had 7 bases not matched to a gene; V was cut back by 7 bases and J by 5 bases. CDR3 sequence (DNA): TGTGCCAGCAAACTGACAGGGTCCGAGACCCAGTACTTC. Translated: CASKLTGSETQYF.

The CDR3 DNA sequence: TGTGCCAGCAGCCTCCCGGGGTCCGGGGACACCGGGGAGCTGTTTTTT. Translation gives CASSLPGSGDTGELFF. The chain combines TRBV4-2 with TRBJ2-2; D possibly corresponds to TRBD2 (5 bases). The CDR3 has 16 residues. With 4 bases removed from V and 3 bases from J, the gap between germline ends came to 15 bases. Germline CDR1 LGHNA, CDR2 YNFKEQ.

The chain couples TRBV10-1 to TRBJ2-3; D is undetermined. Trimming stripped 0 bases from V and 4 bases from J, with 2 bases between. The CDR3 is 12 amino acids. Germline-derived CDR1 and CDR2 are WNHNN and SYGVQD (reference sequence). The CDR3 bases are TGCGCCAGCAGTGAGTCGGCAGATACGCAGTATTTT. This encodes CASSESADTQYF.

This clonotype occurred a few times. This chain links TRBV5-1 with TRBJ2-2; D might be TRBD2 (6 bases). Germline CDR1 SGHRS, CDR2 YFSETQ. Trimming cost V 4 bases and J 1 base, with 14 bases left between them. The CDR3 runs 16 residues. Written as DNA, the CDR3 is TGCGCCAGCAGCCCTACGGGGGTCCTGAACACCGGGGAGCTGTTTTTT. This translates into CASSPTGVLNTGELFF.

This clonotype came up a few times. The chain joins TRBV7-9 to TRBJ2-5; D may match TRBD1 or TRBD2 (5 bases each). CDR3 size: 15 residues. From germline, CDR1 is SEHNR and CDR2 FQNEAQ (reference sequence). V was clipped by 1 base and J by 5 bases, with 14 bases between them. As DNA, the CDR3 is TGTGCCAGCAGCTTAGAGGGGACGCCGCTGGAGACCCAGTACTTC. The encoded protein is CASSLEGTPLETQYF.

V gene TRBV11-2 combines with J gene TRBJ1-1; D perhaps matches TRBD1 (6 bases). The germline V and J ends were trimmed by 3 bases and 0 bases, with 11 bases remaining between them. The CDR3 length is 15 residues. Germline V gives CDR1 SGHAT, CDR2 FQNNGV. The CDR3 nucleotides are TGTGCCAGCAGCTTTGGCGACAGGCTGAACACTGAAGCTTTCTTT. This encodes CASSFGDRLNTEAFF.

This clonotype was counted between two and nine times. The V and J genes are TRBV9 and TRBJ1-2; D is perhaps TRBD1 (6 bases). CDR1 is SGDLS, CDR2 YYNGEE, per germline. V lost 5 bases, J lost 4 bases, and 12 bases lay in between. The length of the CDR3 is 13 residues. The CDR3: CASSYRDVYGYTF. CDR3 sequence (DNA): TGTGCCAGCAGTTACAGGGACGTCTATGGCTACACCTTC.

The chain employs TRBV12-3 or TRBV12-4 and TRBJ2-2; TRBD2 aligns across 7 bases. The CDR3 runs 15 residues. V was pared by 3 bases and J by 4 bases, with 5 bases of the junction left unmatched. CDR3 in DNA: TGTGCCAGCAGTTTCCTAGCGGTTAGCACCGGGGAGCTGTTTTTT. Its protein is CASSFLAVSTGELFF.

This clonotype was counted a few times. The CDR3 sequence: CSAPSGINEQFF. The CDR3 nucleotides read TGCAGTGCACCGTCAGGGATCAATGAGCAGTTCTTC. V and J are TRBV20-1 and TRBJ2-1, with D possibly matching TRBD1 (5 bases). Trimming took off 6 bases at V and 6 bases at J, with 12 bases between the two ends. The CDR3 length is 12 residues. Germline assignment: CDR1 DFQATT and CDR2 SNEGSKA (reference sequence).

The rearrangement joins TRBV5-6 to TRBJ2-1, with D perhaps assigned TRBD1 or TRBD2 (5 bases each). The V end was cut by 6 bases, the J end by 4 bases, with 17 bases between. This CDR3 region has 15 residues. The germline gives CDR1 SGHDT, CDR2 YYEEEE. The CDR3 sequence is CASTLAGTVYNEQFF. CDR3 DNA: TGTGCCAGCACCCTCGCCGGGACGGTTTACAATGAGCAGTTCTTC.

V gene TRBV12-3 or TRBV12-4 combines with J gene TRBJ2-7; unclear D gene. The CDR3 is 11 residues long. Trimming took off 8 bases at V and 2 bases at J, with 7 bases between the two ends. CDR3 nucleotides: TGTGCCAGCCCTAACCCCTACGAGCAGTACTTC. This codes for CASPNPYEQYF.

The V call is TRBV12-3 or TRBV12-4, the J call TRBJ2-1, with 15 bases lining up with TRBD2. The V segment lost 2 bases and the J segment 0 bases; nucleotides outside the gene matches: 8. The CDR3 has 20 amino acids. The CDR3, as DNA: TGTGCCAGCAGTTTAAAAGGACTAGCGGGAGGGAAAAGCTCCTACAATGAGCAGTTCTTC. Protein: CASSLKGLAGGKSSYNEQFF.

This clonotype was observed many times. J is TRBJ1-4 and V is TRBV20-1; D is ambiguous. The germline V gene encodes CDR1 DFQATT and CDR2 SNEGSKA (reference sequence). The length of the CDR3 is 11 residues. With 6 bases removed from V and 8 bases from J, the gap between germline ends came to 10 bases. CDR3 DNA sequence: TGCAGTGCCACCGGGGAGGAAAAACTGTTTTTT. Protein sequence: CSATGEEKLFF.

Only a few counts were recorded for this clonotype. The chain's CDR3 is CASSQDPTSGANVLTF. CDR3 in DNA: TGTGCCAGCAGCCAAGATCCTACCTCTGGGGCCAACGTCCTGACTTTC. The V call is TRBV3-1, the J call TRBJ2-6; D not resolved. Germline values: CDR1 LGHDT, CDR2 YNNKEL (reference sequence). V lost 0 bases and J 0 bases, leaving 6 bases between the germline ends. This CDR3 has 16 residues. Drawing the rest from reference TRBV3-1 and TRBJ2-6, the complete variable domain is DTAVSQTPKYLVTQMGNDKSIKCEQNLGHDTMYWYKQDSKKFLKIMFSYNNKELIINETVPNRFSPKSPDKAHLNLHINSLELGDSAVYFCASSQDPTSGANVLTFGAGSRLTVL.

The chain combines TRBV7-8 with TRBJ2-1, with 9 bases that match TRBD2. CDR1 is SGHVS and CDR2 is FQNEAQ in the germline V gene. Trimming took 5 bases from V and 4 from J; bases not matched to a gene: 6. This CDR3 spans 15 amino acids. CDR3 sequence: CASSPSGNLYNEQFF. DNA for the CDR3: TGTGCCAGCAGCCCTAGCGGGAACCTGTACAATGAGCAGTTCTTC.

This chain uses TRBV12-3 or TRBV12-4 with TRBJ2-4; D possibly corresponds to TRBD1 (6 bases). The CDR3 covers 15 residues. The germline V and J ends were trimmed by 3 bases and 9 bases, with 18 bases remaining between them. This chain's CDR3 is CASSLPGQRRGIQYF. The CDR3 nucleotides read TGTGCCAGCAGTTTGCCAGGACAGAGACGGGGCATTCAGTACTTC.

This clonotype was seen many times. The chain links TRBV12-3 or TRBV12-4 to TRBJ2-1, with a weak D call TRBD2 (6 bases). Trimming took off 6 bases at V and 6 bases at J, with 24 bases between the two ends. The CDR3 totals 17 residues. CDR3 in amino acids: CASRPPRIGEVLNEQFF. The DNA for the CDR3 is TGTGCCAGCAGACCCCCCCGTATCGGGGAGGTTCTCAATGAGCAGTTCTTC.

This clonotype was recorded a few times. The V call is TRBV18, the J call TRBJ2-2, with TRBD1 as a possible D gene (6 bases). V dropped 3 bases and J dropped 0 bases, with 17 bases sitting between them. In germline, CDR1 is KGHSH, CDR2 LQKENI. This CDR3 has 18 residues. CDR3 in amino acids: CASSPPTRDRTNTGELFF. The CDR3 DNA reads as TGTGCCAGCTCACCCCCTACCCGAGACAGGACGAACACCGGGGAGCTGTTTTTT. The full variable domain, completed using reference TRBV18 and TRBJ2-2, is NAGVMQNPRHLVRRRGQEARLRCSPMKGHSHVYWYRQLPEEGLKFMVYLQKENIIDESGMPKERFSAEFPKEGPSILRIQQVVRGDSAAYFCASSPPTRDRTNTGELFFGEGSRLTVL.

This clonotype was observed a handful of times. The chain links TRBV29-1 to TRBJ2-3; D is ambiguous. The CDR3 is 13 residues long. Germline V gene data show CDR1 as SQVTM and CDR2 as ANQGSEA. V dropped 1 base and J dropped 4 bases, with 9 bases sitting between them. The CDR3 nucleotides are TGCAGCGTTGAAGTATGGTCCCCAGATACGCAGTATTTT. As protein: CSVEVWSPDTQYF.

This clonotype was observed a few times. The chain employs TRBV5-1 and TRBJ2-6; 10 bases map to TRBD1. V shed 0 bases, J shed 2 bases, and the junction held 11 bases outside the gene matches. The CDR3 covers 20 residues. Germline values: CDR1 SGHRS, CDR2 YFSETQ. The CDR3 sequence is CASSLELRMTGGPGANVLTF. In DNA form, the CDR3 reads TGCGCCAGCAGCTTGGAGTTAAGAATGACAGGGGGCCCTGGGGCCAACGTCCTGACTTTC.

This clonotype has just a few counts. V gene TRBV5-1 combines with J gene TRBJ2-1, with unresolved D. Germline lookup yields CDR1 SGHRS and CDR2 YFSETQ. The CDR3 consists of 13 residues. V was pared by 0 bases and J by 9 bases, with 10 bases between. CDR3 amino acids: CASSLAVASEQFF. The CDR3 DNA follows: TGCGCCAGCAGCTTGGCCGTGGCTAGTGAGCAGTTCTTC. Variable domain in full (rest from reference TRBV5-1 and TRBJ2-1): KAGVTQTPRYLIKTRGQQVTLSCSPISGHRSVSWYQQTPGQGLQFLFEYFSETQRNKGNFPGRFSGRQFSNSRSEMNVSTLELGDSALYLCASSLAVASEQFFGPGTRLTVL.

The chain has TRBV10-2 and TRBJ1-2; 7 bases map to TRBD1. Losses at the gene ends were 3 bases for V and 8 bases for J; bases not matched to a gene: 9. The CDR3 is made up of 14 amino acids. Germline V gene data show CDR1 as WSHSY and CDR2 as SAAADI. CDR3 DNA: TGCGCCAGCAGTGAAGTACAGGGGATTGGCGGCTACACCTTC. This codes for CASSEVQGIGGYTF.

This chain connects TRBV6-4 to TRBJ2-1; 13 bases map to TRBD2. The germline CDR1 and CDR2 sequences are MRHNA and SNTAGT. This CDR3 has 14 residues. Trimming removed 10 bases from V and 4 bases from J; junction bases left unmatched: 4. CDR3 protein: CATSGLAGYNEQFF. The DNA for the CDR3 is TGTGCCACGTCGGGACTAGCGGGGTACAATGAGCAGTTCTTC.

This clonotype was counted between two and nine times. The chain recombines TRBV3-1 with TRBJ2-7; 9 positions agree with TRBD2. This CDR3 region has 16 residues. The V gene end was trimmed by 4 bases and the J gene end by 3 bases; junction bases not matched to a gene: 10. CDR1 is LGHDT, CDR2 YNNKEL, per germline (reference sequence). CDR3 DNA sequence: TGTGCCAGCAGCCCACCGCCTAGCGGGATTTTCTACGAGCAGTACTTC. As protein: CASSPPPSGIFYEQYF.